This T cell receptor beta chain was recovered during a study of T cells in localized non-small cell lung cancer. Trimming removed 7 bases from V and 0 bases from J; junction bases left unmatched: 3. This CDR3 region has 14 residues. Germline lookup yields CDR1 SGHTS and CDR2 YDEGEE. Profiled with immunoSEQ multiplex PCR; TCRdb holds only in-frame clones, not every one. The sample has roughly 25,000 clones; approximately 90% are singletons. Study observations and caveats: Heterogeneity is still possible, as just one tumor region was sequenced. The highest T cell clonality was in uninvolved adjacent lung, above tumor. Appearing in adjacent lung were a median approximately 60 of the top 100 tumor clones.

This clone was observed a handful of times. Antigen specificity is unknown. Here the sequenced sample was peripheral blood, taken before any cancer treatment. The receptor was derived from a woman aged 35 to 69 with stage I lung adenocarcinoma. This chain connects TRBV5-8 to TRBJ2-2; 7 bases fit TRBD2. The CDR3 DNA is TGTGCCAGCGGAGGGAGGGCGAACACCGGGGAGCTGTTTTTT. Amino acid sequence: CASGGRANTGELFF.